This TCR beta chain was sequenced in a study of beta chain features in type 1 diabetes (dated by TCRdb to 2017 to 2018). In terms of the full investigation: Mean age, gender distribution, total cell number and subset yield were not different between patients and healthy donors. Whereas all 30 or so donors provided naive and central memory subsets, regulatory and stem cell-like memory subsets were isolated from just 8 patients and roughly eight healthy donors. The study compared TCRB repertoires of sorted circulating CD4+ T cell subsets between recently diagnosed type 1 diabetes patients and matched healthy donors. A total of over 90,000,000 sorted cells were examined across all samples, and a strong correlation was observed between cell number per subset and RNA yield. The study at large found these results: A moderate but significant shortening of TCRB CDR3 length was observed in type 1 diabetes patients in all four CD4+ subsets. Patients with type 1 diabetes made fewer insertions and deleted more nucleotides at VDJ recombination sites, implying thymic rearrangement abnormalities. Because cDNA was sequenced instead of genomic DNA, highly expressing activated cells could be over-represented, though the groups showed no difference in activation or CD3 levels. Because the HLA sub-analyses included only small numbers of individuals, any influence of HLA type on TCRB rearrangement was left unresolved. Shorter templates might have been favored by PCR, but patient and control samples were amplified and corrected together, so both groups would have been affected equally by any skew. The naive, central memory and regulatory TCRB repertoires appeared to resemble one another more closely among patients than among healthy donors.

The entire isolated RNA was reverse transcribed using the High Capacity cDNA Reverse Transcription Kit, and thus expressed TCRB transcripts were sequenced. Naive, central memory and regulatory T cell samples underwent deep immunoSEQ sequencing, averaging around 3.7 million total reads per sample. Sorted cells were lysed in RLT buffer and RNA was extracted with DNase-treated RNeasy Micro or Mini kits, depending on cell number. Each cell subset was processed on its own to prevent cross-contamination, while patient and healthy donor samples were processed together. The immunoSEQ multiplex PCR was used to amplify TCRB sequences from cDNA, yielding 87-bp fragments that span the CDR3 region. The amplicons were sequenced using the Illumina HiSeq platform. The authors' pipeline ran thus. Synthetic template baselines were used to correct PCR bias computationally, reads within Hamming distance 2 were collapsed, and singletons that could not be merged were discarded. Reads were aligned against IMGT to assign V, D and J genes, CDR3 length and insertions or deletions at six rearrangement sites. Within each subset, clonotype counts were normalized to sorted cell number, after which true diversity and Gini coefficients were computed with the tcR R package. The overlap coefficient, calculated on TCRB nucleotide sequences, was used to quantify repertoire sharing. As stored in TCRdb, this immuneACCESS dataset retains in-frame rearrangements with V and J assigned. A fraction of the clones does not appear; measured against another copy, unresolved V genes explain less than half of the discrepancy, and the remainder lacks a known reason. V, J and clone size are taken as reported in that table, and D and trimming were inferred from the DNA itself. The sample profile shows around 280,000 clones; roughly 8% of them were found once. The ten most abundant clones make up 1% of the sample.

Cut back by 3 bases and 2 bases, the V and J ends lie 7 bases apart. CDR1 SNHLY and CDR2 FYNNEI were looked up in the germline V gene. The CDR3 starts with the cysteine, ends with the phenylalanine, and has 13 residues. Here the CDR3 DNA is all that survives: 39 bases in frame from base 1. This clone was observed many times. Its antigen target is currently unknown. The input lacks base qualities; no much larger clone sits a single base away. A single peripheral blood draw of around 120 mL on average was collected from each donor into heparinised tubes. A BD FACSAria II and a panel including CD45RO, CCR7, CD25, CD127, CD95 and CD27 were used to sort naive, central memory, regulatory and stem cell-like memory CD4+ T cells. All sorted populations exceeded 95% purity. PBMCs were isolated immediately by Lymphoprep density gradient centrifugation and stained directly without culture. To minimize batch effects, samples were stained and sorted in pairs, one healthy donor with one patient per experiment.

Material for sequencing was central memory CD4+ T cells from blood. This sequence uses TRBV2 and TRBJ1-2; too little of a D gene remains to name it. This receptor was obtained from a woman between 18 and 29 years old in good health. The DNA is TGTGCCAGCAGTGAGGTTGACAACTATGGCTACACCTTC. It translates as CASSEVDNYGYTF.